Below are 11 T cell receptor beta chains sequenced from a single sample in a study of human T cells and chemical hapten exposure. TCRdb analysed the RACE reads with MiXCR anew, one entry per CDR3 protein. Counted here are 150,000 to 200,000 distinct CDR3 sequences, 24% occurring once; the ten biggest clones make up approximately 2.3%. Specified time point: patch test 3, about 24 weeks after DPC sensitization. The treatment here: therapeutic diphenylcyclopropenone sensitization with weekly scalp DPC. The starting material was whole blood, obtained in connection with sensitization to the hapten diphenylcyclopropenone (DPC). These receptors all come from a woman in her 40s with alopecia areata. Some clones in this sample may be carry-over from other donors' samples.

This clonotype was seen a handful of times. The J gene is TRBJ1-5, the V gene TRBV5-1; D gene uncertain. Trimming took 0 bases from V and 0 from J, leaving 7 bases between them. This CDR3 is 15 amino acids long. The germline CDR1 and CDR2 sequences are SGHRS and YFSETQ. The CDR3 sequence is CASSLGSDSNQPQHF. CDR3 bases: TGCGCCAGCAGCTTGGGGAGCGATAGCAATCAGCCCCAGCATTTT.

The chain is built from TRBV20-1 and TRBJ1-5; 7 bases map to TRBD1. After removal of 3 bases from V and 1 base from J, the junction contained 3 bases not matched to a gene. The CDR3 has 14 amino acids. In germline, CDR1 is DFQATT, CDR2 SNEGSKA (reference sequence). The CDR3 sequence: CSASPGQSNQPQHF. The DNA for the CDR3 is TGCAGTGCTAGCCCGGGACAGAGCAATCAGCCCCAGCATTTT.

The rearrangement joins TRBV7-2 to TRBJ1-5, with D possibly TRBD1 on 6 matching bases. Germline CDR1 reads SGHTA; CDR2 reads FQGNSA. The CDR3 is 16 residues long. V shed 1 base and J shed 6 bases, with 16 bases lying between them. CDR3 sequence reads: CASSLGFGGQVQPQHF. CDR3 bases: TGTGCCAGCAGCTTAGGCTTTGGGGGGCAGGTTCAGCCCCAGCATTTT.

The V call is TRBV20-1, the J call TRBJ2-7; TRBD1 matches at 10 bases. Trimming at V came to 0 bases and at J to 5 bases, leaving 7 bases not matched to a gene. This CDR3 has 15 residues. Germline values: CDR1 DFQATT, CDR2 SNEGSKA (reference sequence). The chain's CDR3 is CSARDFDRGRHEQYF. CDR3 nucleotides: TGCAGTGCTAGAGATTTTGACAGGGGGCGGCACGAGCAGTACTTC.

The chain uses TRBV29-1 and TRBJ2-5; the match to TRBD2 covers 8 bases. The CDR3 totals 16 residues. Germline V gene data show CDR1 as SQVTM and CDR2 as ANQGSEA. V shed 4 bases and J 5 bases; nucleotides not matched to a gene: 15. The DNA of the CDR3 is TGCAGCGTTGCCAACATGAGGGCGGGAGGTCTGGAGACCCAGTACTTC. Translating it yields CSVANMRAGGLETQYF.

This clonotype was recorded at least ten times. The CDR3 nucleotides are TGCAGTGCTAGAGCCCGACTAGCGGGAGTGGGGACCCAGTACTTC. As protein: CSARARLAGVGTQYF. This rearrangement joins TRBV20-1 to TRBJ2-5, with 12 bases that match TRBD2. Trimming removed 1 base from V and 7 bases from J; junction bases left unmatched: 7. Germline assignment: CDR1 DFQATT and CDR2 SNEGSKA (reference sequence). The CDR3 loop spans 15 amino acids.

This clonotype was seen a few times. The chain links TRBV10-3 to TRBJ2-5; perhaps TRBD1 as D (6 bases). The CDR3 length is 14 residues. Deletions cut 6 bases from V and 2 bases from J, with 13 bases between. Germline V gene lookup returns CDR1 ENHRY and CDR2 SYGVKD. The CDR3 DNA reads as TGTGCCATCAGGGGGAGTGGACAGCAAGAGACCCAGTACTTC. It encodes CAIRGSGQQETQYF.

This clonotype was seen a few times. The chain is built from TRBV6-1 and TRBJ1-2; no definite D call. The germline V gene has CDR1 MNHNS and CDR2 SASEGT. The V gene lost 6 bases and the J gene lost 0 bases, with 8 bases spanning the gap. The CDR3 spans 13 residues. The CDR3 bases are TGTGCCAGCAGAGAGGAAACTAACTATGGCTACACCTTC. As protein: CASREETNYGYTF.

The rearrangement links TRBV27 to TRBJ2-1; 8 positions match TRBD2. CDR1 MNHEY and CDR2 SMNVEV come from the germline V gene (reference sequence). This CDR3 has 14 amino acids. J lost 4 bases, V lost 8 bases, and 7 bases had no gene match. CDR3 sequence: CASFPGGRYNEQFF. CDR3 in DNA: TGTGCCAGCTTTCCGGGAGGGAGGTACAATGAGCAGTTCTTC.

V usage is TRBV11-1 and J usage is TRBJ1-1; the D is unclear. The CDR3 runs 13 residues. V was clipped by 5 bases and J by 2 bases, with 9 bases between them. Germline V lookup: CDR1 SGHAT, CDR2 FQDESV (reference sequence). The CDR3 reads CASSRPANTEAFF. The CDR3 DNA follows: TGTGCCAGCAGCCGGCCGGCTAACACTGAAGCTTTCTTT.

J is TRBJ2-1 and V is TRBV2; 8 bases fit TRBD2. V lost 6 bases and J lost 5; bases outside the gene matches: 6. The germline CDR1 and CDR2 sequences are SNHLY and FYNNEI. The CDR3 consists of 14 residues. The CDR3 loop reads CASRSLAGNNEQFF. In DNA form, the CDR3 reads TGTGCCAGCAGGAGTCTAGCGGGCAACAATGAGCAGTTCTTC. Using reference TRBV2 and TRBJ2-1 for the parts outside the CDR3, the full variable domain is EPEVTQTPSHQVTQMGQEVILRCVPISNHLYFYWYRQILGQKVEFLVSFYNNEISEKSEIFDDQFSVERPDGSNFTLKIRSTKLEDSAMYFCASRSLAGNNEQFFGPGTRLTVL.